This T cell receptor (beta chain) comes out of a study of T-cell reconstitution after alpha-beta-depleted transplantation in children. Study results and limitations: T-cell counts and diversity at one year following transplant were attributed mainly to newly produced T cells.

The TCRbeta library incorporated unique molecular identifiers. MiXCR, run by TCRdb on the PCR reads, gives a single entry per CDR3 protein. The sample shows more than 400,000 distinct CDR3 sequences, over 9.5% of them seen only once. Trimming stripped 2 bases from V and 8 bases from J, with 15 bases between. This CDR3 region has 15 residues. Germline V gene lookup returns CDR1 MNHEY and CDR2 SMNVEV (reference sequence). This clonotype has a handful of counts. Its cognate antigen is unknown. Sequenced material: PBMCs, mostly from graft donor cells, taken 180 days after TCRalphabeta/CD19-depleted stem cell transplant. V is TRBV27 and J is TRBJ2-2, with unresolved D. The receptor's source is a female patient between 2 and 15 years old who had a stem cell transplant for aplastic anemia, so the T cells may come from the graft donor. The CDR3 here is CASSLGPASLGELFF. The CDR3 bases are TGTGCCAGCAGTTTAGGGCCAGCCTCGTTGGGGGAGCTGTTTTTT.